The clone carrying this TCR beta chain has a count of ten or more. The antigen remains undetermined. Germline V CDR1 and CDR2: MDHEN, SYDVKM. This CDR3 contains 14 residues. J lost 3 bases, V lost 2 bases, and 2 bases had no gene match. Template-switching 5'RACE yielded the TCR cDNA; a universal primer site and UMIs were added in the process. In TCRdb, the 5' RACE reads were re-called with MiXCR into one record per CDR3 protein. The table has about 160,000 distinct CDR3 sequences, around 7.2% seen once. This entry is derived from a study of T cells after yellow fever vaccination. Study results and caveats: Some clonotypes, a small share, were shared between CD4 and CD8 compartments. Though weaker, the secondary response peaked faster, on day 5 versus 15.

The source of this sequence is a man aged 18 to 29 who received the YFV17D yellow fever vaccine. The V call is TRBV28, the J call TRBJ1-2; TRBD1 matches 8 bases. Source: CD4+ T cells sorted from PBMCs, taken less than 6 days after the first yellow fever vaccination. The DNA of the CDR3 is TGTGCCAGCAGTTTACAGGGGGCTGACTATGGCTACACCTTC. Amino acid sequence: CASSLQGADYGYTF.